The 25 T cell receptor beta chains reported below all come from one sample, sequenced in a study of blood T cell repertoires in COVID-19. The data were produced by immunoSEQ multiplex PCR, yet TCRdb's version contains in-frame clones alone and is incomplete. Of approximately 350,000 clones in the sample, around 91% were seen once. Sequencing was carried out using PBMCs or T cells enriched from blood (not recorded which). These receptors were collected from a man aged 18 to 30 who had recovered from COVID-19.

The CDR3 reads CASSLLAGRYLREQYF. The CDR3 DNA reads TGTGCCAGCAGCTTACTAGCGGGGCGTTACCTACGAGAGCAGTACTTC. The chain is built from TRBV11-2 and TRBJ2-7, with 9 bases fitting TRBD2. There are 16 residues in the CDR3. The V and J ends lost 2 bases and 7 bases, in that order; junction bases with no gene match: 12. Germline assignment: CDR1 SGHAT and CDR2 FQNNGV.

This sequence joins TRBV10-3 and TRBJ1-2; perhaps TRBD1 as D (5 bases). Germline V gene sequence: CDR1 ENHRY, CDR2 SYGVKD. Trimming took off 4 bases at V and 2 bases at J, with 17 bases between the two ends. There are 16 residues in the CDR3. The CDR3 protein is CAISVPPGGKNYGYTF. The CDR3 coding sequence is TGTGCCATCAGTGTCCCCCCGGGGGGGAAAAACTATGGCTACACCTTC.

This clone has only one observation. The chain couples TRBV7-6 to TRBJ1-2; 9 bases match TRBD1. With V trimmed by 4 bases and J by 5 bases, 11 bases remained unmatched. The CDR3 extends over 16 amino acids. Germline CDR1 SGHVS, CDR2 FNYEAQ. DNA for the CDR3: TGTGCCAGCAGCTCCTACTTGGAACAGGGGGCGTATGGCTACACCTTC. It is translated as CASSSYLEQGAYGYTF.

This chain uses TRBV6-5 with TRBJ1-4, with 8 nucleotides matching TRBD1. The V segment lost 6 bases and the J segment 7 bases; nucleotides outside the gene matches: 10. Germline V lookup: CDR1 MNHEY, CDR2 SVGAGI. CDR3 length: 15 residues. The CDR3 here is CASSQPQGVGEKLFF. The CDR3 nucleotides read TGTGCCAGCAGCCAACCACAGGGGGTCGGTGAAAAACTGTTTTTT.

V usage is TRBV18 and J usage is TRBJ2-4; TRBD2 is a possible D gene (6 bases). Trimming left V 6 bases short and J 9 bases short, with 15 bases between. Germline-derived CDR1 and CDR2 are KGHSH and LQKENI. There are 13 residues in the CDR3. The CDR3 protein is CASSPRRVGIQYF. In DNA form, the CDR3 reads TGTGCCAGCTCCCCCAGGAGGGTTGGCATTCAGTACTTC.

As DNA, the CDR3 is TGTGCCAGCAGTGAGCCGGGACTAGCGGGGGCCGAGCAGTACTTC. This sequence encodes CASSEPGLAGAEQYF. The gene calls are TRBV2 and TRBJ2-7, with 14 bases lining up with TRBD2. V was pared by 3 bases and J by 6 bases, with 4 bases of the junction left unmatched. Germline CDR1 reads SNHLY; CDR2 reads FYNNEI. This CDR3 region has 15 residues.

The chain employs TRBV10-3 and TRBJ1-2; 8 bases line up with TRBD1. CDR1 and CDR2 from the germline V gene are ENHRY and SYGVKD. The trim removed 8 bases at V and 2 bases at J, leaving 7 bases unmatched. The CDR3 is 14 residues long. This CDR3 reads CAIDPTGANYGYTF. CDR3 nucleotide sequence: TGTGCCATCGACCCGACAGGGGCGAACTATGGCTACACCTTC.

The chain links TRBV28 to TRBJ2-3, with TRBD2 identical over 7 bases. Germline lookup yields CDR1 MDHEN and CDR2 SYDVKM. The CDR3 has 16 residues. With 3 bases clipped from V and 2 bases from J, the junction kept 8 bases outside the gene matches. Here the CDR3 reads CASSLGGGVFTDTQYF. In nucleotides, the CDR3 is TGTGCCAGCAGTTTGGGCGGGGGTGTATTCACAGATACGCAGTATTTT.

This chain connects TRBV21-1 to TRBJ1-1; TRBD1, the table's D call, lacks a check against the DNA. TRBV21-1 is annotated as a pseudogene. The CDR3 loop spans 15 amino acids. The CDR3 spells CASSGDRGTNTEAFF. The DNA for the CDR3 is TGTGCCAGCAGCGGGGACAGGGGAACGAACACTGAAGCTTTCTTT.

V usage is TRBV5-1 and J usage is TRBJ1-4; 10 bases are shared with TRBD1. The V segment lost 5 bases and the J segment 8 bases; nucleotides outside the gene matches: 12. CDR3 length: 16 residues. Per germline, CDR1 SGHRS and CDR2 YFSETQ. The DNA of the CDR3 is TGCGCCAGCAGTAAATCAACGACAGGGGGCGGGGAAAAACTGTTTTTT. It encodes CASSKSTTGGGEKLFF.

This clone was seen only a few times. The genes are TRBV7-8 and TRBJ2-7; TRBD2 matches at 12 bases. The junction had 7 bases not matched to a gene; V was cut back by 4 bases and J by 3 bases. The CDR3 contains 16 residues. Germline V gives CDR1 SGHVS, CDR2 FQNEAQ. The CDR3 DNA sequence: TGTGCCAGCAGCTCGTCGACTAGCGGGAGCTTCTACGAGCAGTACTTC. Protein product: CASSSSTSGSFYEQYF.

V is TRBV28 and J is TRBJ1-6; 7 bases agree with TRBD1. The ends lost 5 bases at V and 9 bases at J; junction bases unmatched: 10. In germline, CDR1 is MDHEN, CDR2 SYDVKM. This CDR3 contains 15 residues. DNA of the CDR3: TGTGCCAGCAGTCACCTAGACAGGGAAGGTTCACCCCTCCACTTT. Translating gives CASSHLDREGSPLHF.

The chain carries TRBV24-1 and TRBJ2-1; D is ambiguous. The CDR3 loop spans 13 amino acids. Trimming shortened V by 4 bases and J by 6 bases, and 9 bases separated the two germline ends. Germline lookup yields CDR1 KGHDR and CDR2 SFDVKD. As DNA, the CDR3 is TGTGCCACCAGTGAGCCAGGCGCCAATGAGCAGTTCTTC. This codes for CATSEPGANEQFF.

The chain is built from TRBV7-6 and TRBJ1-1; no clear D gene. This CDR3 has 13 amino acids. Per germline, CDR1 SGHVS and CDR2 FNYEAQ. Trimming took off 2 bases at V and 1 base at J, with 5 bases between the two ends. The CDR3 here is CASSLNKNTEAFF. As DNA, the CDR3 is TGTGCCAGCAGCTTAAACAAGAACACTGAAGCTTTCTTT.

This clone was seen only a few times. Other DNA sequences in this sample translate to the same CDR3. V usage is TRBV28 and J usage is TRBJ1-2; D gene uncertain. Trimming took 2 bases from V and 4 from J, leaving 5 bases between them. Germline V CDR1 and CDR2: MDHEN, SYDVKM. There are 12 residues in the CDR3. The CDR3 nucleotides are TGTGCCAGCAGTTTAGGAGGCTATGGCTACACCTTC. This gives the protein CASSLGGYGYTF.

The V gene is TRBV6-2 or TRBV6-3, the J gene TRBJ2-7; D is unresolved. This CDR3 is built from 14 residues. V was cut by 2 bases and J by 1 base, with 9 bases left in between. The germline gives CDR1 MNHEY, CDR2 SVGEGT. CDR3 residues: CASSYGIASYEQYF. The CDR3, as DNA: TGTGCCAGCAGTTACGGCATCGCTTCCTACGAGCAGTACTTC.

This clone has a single count. The chain joins TRBV19 to TRBJ2-1; D gene ambiguous. Between the trimmed V and J ends, which lost 11 bases and 2 bases, there was a span of 16 bases. This CDR3 contains 14 residues. CDR1 LNHDA and CDR2 SQIVND come from the germline V gene (reference sequence). The CDR3 DNA is TGTGCCTCCAAAAAGTCCCGAGCCTACAATGAGCAGTTCTTC. Its protein is CASKKSRAYNEQFF.

The V and J genes are TRBV6-2 or TRBV6-3 and TRBJ2-1, with D uncertain. Germline V CDR1 and CDR2: MNHEY, SVGEGT. V lost 5 bases and J lost 5, with 25 bases in between. The CDR3 is made up of 18 amino acids. The CDR3 coding sequence is TGTGCCAGCAGTCCAAGATTTGGGCAGACGACGACCAACAATGAGCAGTTCTTC. This gives the protein CASSPRFGQTTTNNEQFF.

This rearrangement joins TRBV21-1 to TRBJ2-3; the table's TRBD1 call for D was not verified on the DNA. TRBV21-1 counts as a pseudogene. The CDR3 totals 19 residues. The CDR3 spells CASSRPIPLFDRGPDTQYF. In nucleotides, the CDR3 is TGTGCCAGCAGCAGACCGATCCCTTTGTTCGACAGGGGTCCAGATACGCAGTATTTT.

J is TRBJ2-1 and V is TRBV6-4; 9 bases are shared with TRBD2. Germline CDR1 MRHNA, CDR2 SNTAGT. The length of the CDR3 is 15 residues. Germline trimming cut 6 bases from V and 4 bases from J; bases unmatched to any gene: 7. CDR3: CASSRSGGFYNEQFF. The CDR3 bases are TGTGCCAGCAGCCGAAGCGGGGGGTTTTACAATGAGCAGTTCTTC.

This chain links TRBV9 with TRBJ1-3; D is unclear. Trimming shortened V by 2 bases and J by 4 bases, and 13 bases separated the two germline ends. CDR1 and CDR2 from the germline V gene are SGDLS and YYNGEE. The CDR3 length is 15 residues. CDR3 amino acids: CASSVRGSEGNTIYF. The DNA of the CDR3 is TGTGCCAGCAGCGTCCGGGGATCGGAAGGAAACACCATATATTTT.

This clone is a singleton in its sample. The chain has TRBV24-1 and TRBJ2-7, with no clear D. Germline lookup yields CDR1 KGHDR and CDR2 SFDVKD. The CDR3 has 14 residues. Trimming shortened V by 4 bases and J by 4 bases, and 13 bases separated the two germline ends. CDR3 coding DNA: TGTGCCACCAGTGAGTCAGGTTACCCTTACGAGCAGTACTTC. Protein sequence: CATSESGYPYEQYF.

This chain links TRBV28 with TRBJ1-6; tentative D call: TRBD1 (6 bases). V gave up 5 bases and J gave up 7 bases, with 24 bases separating them. In germline, CDR1 is MDHEN, CDR2 SYDVKM. This CDR3 is built from 18 residues. The CDR3 DNA sequence: TGTGCCAGCAGTCCCTCAAGGGGGGGGAAGGTAGTCAATTCACCCCTCCACTTT. This encodes CASSPSRGGKVVNSPLHF.

This clone was recorded once. The chain couples TRBV6-5 to TRBJ2-1; 8 bases fit TRBD2. The CDR3 totals 14 residues. CDR1 is MNHEY, CDR2 SVGAGI, per germline. Trimming removed 7 bases from V and 14 bases from J; junction bases left unmatched: 16. CDR3 nucleotides: TGTGCCAGCACCTCCGGGCGGGGGGCGGAGGTGGAGTTCTTC. Translated: CASTSGRGAEVEFF.

The chain employs TRBV29-1 and TRBJ2-7; possibly TRBD1 for D (6 bases). CDR3 size: 13 residues. The V end lost 5 bases, the J end lost 0 bases, and 11 bases lay between the germline ends. Germline CDR1 is SQVTM and CDR2 is ANQGSEA. The DNA of the CDR3 is TGCAGCGTTCCCCGGACAGACTCCTACGAGCAGTACTTC. Protein product: CSVPRTDSYEQYF.